Following are 10 T cell receptor beta chains from one sample sequenced in a study of cytomegalovirus exposure and HLA in healthy donors. Sequenced by immunoSEQ multiplex PCR; TCRdb stores in-frame clones only, minus some. This sample has 150,000 to 200,000 clones, with 86% found just once. Sequenced sample: PBMCs. The origin of the receptors is a man younger than 45 in good health and CMV-seropositive.

The chain recombines TRBV7-9 with TRBJ2-7; either TRBD1 or TRBD2 may fit D (6 bases each). This CDR3 is built from 15 residues. V was pared by 5 bases and J by 4 bases, with 18 bases between. Germline-derived CDR1 and CDR2 are SEHNR and FQNEAQ (reference sequence). CDR3 loop: CASSGGGPLSYEQYF. DNA of the CDR3: TGTGCCAGCAGCGGAGGGGGACCTCTCTCGTACGAGCAGTACTTC. Drawing the rest from reference TRBV7-9 and TRBJ2-7, the complete variable domain is DTGVSQNPRHKITKRGQNVTFRCDPISEHNRLYWYRQTLGQGPEFLTYFQNEAQLEKSRLLSDRFSAERPKGSFSTLEIQRTEQGDSAMYLCASSGGGPLSYEQYFGPGTRLTVT.

The V gene is TRBV30, the J gene TRBJ1-5, with D possibly TRBD1 on 5 matching bases. The V gene lost 2 bases and the J gene lost 6 bases, with 11 bases spanning the gap. The germline CDR1 and CDR2 sequences are GTSNPN and SVGIG (reference sequence). The CDR3 covers 13 residues. The CDR3: CAWSYQGGQPQHF. DNA of the CDR3: TGTGCCTGGAGTTACCAGGGAGGTCAGCCCCAGCATTTT.

The chain couples TRBV19 to TRBJ2-5; the match to TRBD1 covers 10 bases. Germline CDR1 and CDR2: LNHDA and SQIVND (reference sequence). The CDR3 has 17 residues. Trimming at V came to 2 bases and at J to 1 base, leaving 7 bases not matched to a gene. CDR3 region: CASSIQGTGERQETQYF. The CDR3 DNA is TGTGCCAGTAGTATACAAGGGACAGGGGAACGCCAAGAGACCCAGTACTTC.

The chain carries TRBV5-8 and TRBJ1-2; D not certain. With 4 bases removed from V and 5 bases from J, the gap between germline ends came to 21 bases. Germline V gene sequence: CDR1 SGHTS, CDR2 YDEGEE. The CDR3 is 16 residues long. The CDR3 loop reads CASSPWTDAYSYGYTF. The CDR3 DNA reads as TGTGCCAGCAGCCCATGGACCGACGCTTATTCTTATGGCTACACCTTC. Looking up the rest from reference TRBV5-8 and TRBJ1-2 gives the full variable domain: EAGVTQSPTHLIKTRGQQATLRCSPISGHTSVYWYQQALGLGLQFLLWYDEGEERNRGNFPPRFSGRQFPNYSSELNVNALELEDSALYLCASSPWTDAYSYGYTFGSGTRLTVV.

The V gene is TRBV19, the J gene TRBJ2-7, with TRBD2 identical over 8 bases. Germline loops: CDR1 LNHDA, CDR2 SQIVND (reference sequence). The V and J ends lost 3 bases and 1 base, in that order; junction bases with no gene match: 8. The CDR3 sequence is 16 residues long. The CDR3 coding sequence is TGTGCCAGTAGTATCCCAGCGGTAGCGGGGTCCTACGAGCAGTACTTC. It codes for CASSIPAVAGSYEQYF.

This clone appeared once. The rearrangement uses TRBV5-1 and TRBJ2-2; TRBD1 aligns across 7 bases. Germline V lookup: CDR1 SGHRS, CDR2 YFSETQ. V shed 3 bases and J 6 bases; nucleotides not matched to a gene: 14. The CDR3 sequence is 17 residues long. The CDR3 DNA is TGCGCCAGCAGCTACCTAAAGTGGGACAGTCAACCCGGGGAGCTGTTTTTT. It translates to CASSYLKWDSQPGELFF.

V gene TRBV7-2 combines with J gene TRBJ2-1; a weak D match, TRBD2 (5 bases). V was shortened by 2 bases and J by 7 bases, with 9 bases between the two germline ends. The CDR3 extends over 13 amino acids. Looked up from germline, CDR1 is SGHTA and CDR2 is FQGNSA. CDR3 sequence reads: CASSLNRGNEQFF. CDR3 coding DNA: TGTGCCAGCAGCTTAAATCGCGGGAATGAGCAGTTCTTC.

The chain recombines TRBV5-4 with TRBJ1-1; weak D call: TRBD1 (5 bases). Germline CDR1 SGHNT, CDR2 YYREEE (reference sequence). This CDR3 has 13 residues. Trimming took off 4 bases at V and 1 base at J, with 8 bases between the two ends. CDR3 in amino acids: CASSPGTNTEAFF. CDR3 bases: TGTGCCAGCAGCCCGGGGACGAACACTGAAGCTTTCTTT.

The V call is TRBV27, the J call TRBJ2-3, with 14 bases matching TRBD2. Germline V gene lookup returns CDR1 MNHEY and CDR2 SMNVEV (reference sequence). V shed 7 bases, J shed 0 bases, and the junction held 9 bases outside the gene matches. The CDR3 consists of 18 residues. The CDR3 sequence: CASTQGLAGVLSTDTQYF. CDR3 sequence (DNA): TGTGCCAGCACCCAGGGACTAGCGGGAGTCTTGAGCACAGATACGCAGTATTTT.

The V call is TRBV5-4, the J call TRBJ2-4, with D perhaps matching TRBD1 or TRBD2 (5 bases each). The CDR3 is 12 amino acids. Germline V gene sequence: CDR1 SGHNT, CDR2 YYREEE (reference sequence). The CDR3 bases are TGTGGGGGCGTAAAGAGGGGCGACATTCAGTACTTC. Amino acid sequence: CGGVKRGDIQYF.